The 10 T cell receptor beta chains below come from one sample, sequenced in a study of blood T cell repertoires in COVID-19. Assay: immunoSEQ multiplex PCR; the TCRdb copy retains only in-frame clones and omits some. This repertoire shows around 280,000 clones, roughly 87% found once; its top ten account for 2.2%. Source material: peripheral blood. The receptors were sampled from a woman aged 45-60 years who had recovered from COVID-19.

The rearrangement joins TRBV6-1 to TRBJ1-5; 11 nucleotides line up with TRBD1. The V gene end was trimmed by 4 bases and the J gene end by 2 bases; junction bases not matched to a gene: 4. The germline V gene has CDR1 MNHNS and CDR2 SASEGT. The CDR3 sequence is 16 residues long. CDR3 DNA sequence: TGTGCCAGCAGTGCGTGGACAGGGGGCGGCAATCAGCCCCAGCATTTT. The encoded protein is CASSAWTGGGNQPQHF.

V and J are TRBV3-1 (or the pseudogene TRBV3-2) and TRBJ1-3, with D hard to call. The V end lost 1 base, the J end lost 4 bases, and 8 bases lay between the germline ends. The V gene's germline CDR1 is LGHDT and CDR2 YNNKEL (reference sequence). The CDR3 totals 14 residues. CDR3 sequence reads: CASSQVGGGNTIYF. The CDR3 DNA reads TGTGCCAGCAGCCAAGTGGGCGGGGGAAACACCATATATTTT.

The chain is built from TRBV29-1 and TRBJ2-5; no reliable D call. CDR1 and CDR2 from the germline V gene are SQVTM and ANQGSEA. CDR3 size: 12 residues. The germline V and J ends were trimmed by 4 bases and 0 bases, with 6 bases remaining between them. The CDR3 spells CSVGRYQETQYF. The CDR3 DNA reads TGCAGCGTTGGTCGGTACCAAGAGACCCAGTACTTC.

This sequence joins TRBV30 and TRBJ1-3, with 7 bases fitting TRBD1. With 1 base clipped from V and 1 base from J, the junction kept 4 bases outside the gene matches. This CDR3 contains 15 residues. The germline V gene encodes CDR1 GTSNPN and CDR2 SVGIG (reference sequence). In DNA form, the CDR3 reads TGTGCCTGGAGTGACAGGGGAACTTCTGGAAACACCATATATTTT. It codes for CAWSDRGTSGNTIYF.

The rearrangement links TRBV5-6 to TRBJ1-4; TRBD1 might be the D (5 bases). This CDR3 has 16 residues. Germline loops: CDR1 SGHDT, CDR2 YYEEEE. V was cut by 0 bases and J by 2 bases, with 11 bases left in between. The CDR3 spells CASSLAGALTNEKLFF. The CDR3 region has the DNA TGTGCCAGCAGCTTGGCTGGGGCCCTCACTAATGAAAAACTGTTTTTT. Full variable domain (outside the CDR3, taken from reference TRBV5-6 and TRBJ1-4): DAGVTQSPTHLIKTRGQQVTLRCSPKSGHDTVSWYQQALGQGPQFIFQYYEEEERQRGNFPDRFSGHQFPNYSSELNVNALLLGDSALYLCASSLAGALTNEKLFFGSGTQLSVL.

The CDR3 spells CAITTGDTYEQYF. For the CDR3, the DNA is TGTGCCATCACGACAGGGGATACCTACGAGCAGTACTTC. The chain has TRBV10-3 and TRBJ2-7; 8 nucleotides align to TRBD1. The CDR3 consists of 13 residues. The V and J ends lost 7 bases and 2 bases, in that order; junction bases with no gene match: 4. CDR1 and CDR2 (germline): ENHRY, SYGVKD.

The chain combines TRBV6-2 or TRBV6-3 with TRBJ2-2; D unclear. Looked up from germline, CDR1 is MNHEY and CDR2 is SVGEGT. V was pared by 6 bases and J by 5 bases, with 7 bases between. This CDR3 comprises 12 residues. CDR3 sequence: CASRPRTGELFF. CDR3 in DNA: TGTGCCAGCAGACCTCGTACCGGGGAGCTGTTTTTT.

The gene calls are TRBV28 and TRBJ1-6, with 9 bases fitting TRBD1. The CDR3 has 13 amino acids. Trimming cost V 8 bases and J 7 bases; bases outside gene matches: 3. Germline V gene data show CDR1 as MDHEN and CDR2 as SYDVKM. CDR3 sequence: CASLTGGNSPLHF. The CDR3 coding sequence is TGTGCCAGCCTGACAGGGGGAAATTCACCCCTCCACTTT.

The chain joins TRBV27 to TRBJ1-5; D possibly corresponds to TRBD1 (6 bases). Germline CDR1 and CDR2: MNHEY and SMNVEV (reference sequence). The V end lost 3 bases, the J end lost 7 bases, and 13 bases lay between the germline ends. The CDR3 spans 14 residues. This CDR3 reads CASSFTGKEQPQHF. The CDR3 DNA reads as TGTGCCAGCAGTTTTACAGGGAAGGAGCAGCCCCAGCATTTT.

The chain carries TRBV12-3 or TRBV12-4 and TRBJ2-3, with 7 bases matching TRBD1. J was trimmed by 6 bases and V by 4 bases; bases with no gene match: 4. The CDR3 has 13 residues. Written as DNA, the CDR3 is TGTGCCAGCAGTTCAAGGGGGCAGGATACGCAGTATTTT. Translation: CASSSRGQDTQYF.